This is a list of T cell receptor beta chains from one sample in a study of regulatory T cells in long-lasting Graves disease. TCRdb re-derived calls from the multiplex PCR reads in MiXCR, one entry per CDR3 protein. The sample records hundreds of thousands of distinct CDR3 sequences, around 20% being singletons. The specimen was peripheral blood mononuclear cells (PBMCs), collected when the disease was refractory, from a patient treated with antithyroid drugs. These receptors originate from a female donor with Graves disease. Each CDR3 is given with its conserved first and last residue. A D gene is named only where the DNA matches it firmly. Clone size is not always given. Where it is, it says once, few, many or a class for expanded clones.

CDR3 DNA: TGTGCCAGTAGTCCTAGTGTTCGAAGGGAGACCCAGTACTTC
CDR3 protein: CASSPSVRRETQYF
V gene: TRBV19
J gene: TRBJ2-5
clone size: few
D gene: .

CDR3 DNA: TGTGCCAGCAGTCGACAGACCCAGTACTTC
CDR3 protein: CASSRQTQYF
V gene: TRBV28
J gene: TRBJ2-5
clone size: few
D gene: .

CDR3 DNA: TGTGCCAGCAGTTGGGGCGAGTACGAGCAGTACTTC
CDR3 protein: CASSWGEYEQYF
V gene: TRBV2
J gene: TRBJ2-7
clone size: many
D gene: .

CDR3 DNA: TGCAGCGTTGTGGGAGGGCCCTCCTCTGGAAACACCATATATTTT
CDR3 protein: CSVVGGPSSGNTIYF
V gene: TRBV29-1
J gene: TRBJ1-3
clone size: few
D gene: .

CDR3 DNA: TGTGCCTGGAGTGGTATGAACACTGAAGCTTTCTTT
CDR3 protein: CAWSGMNTEAFF
V gene: TRBV30
J gene: TRBJ1-1
clone size: many
D gene: .

CDR3 DNA: TGCAGTGCTTGGGACTTTAAAGATTACGAGCAGTACTTC
CDR3 protein: CSAWDFKDYEQYF
V gene: TRBV20-1
J gene: TRBJ2-7
clone size: many
D gene: .

CDR3 DNA: TGCAGCACATGGGACAGTTCCTACGAGCAGTACTTC
CDR3 protein: CSTWDSSYEQYF
V gene: TRBV29-1
J gene: TRBJ2-7
clone size: once
D gene: TRBD1

CDR3 DNA: TGTGCCACCGTAAGGGGCCGTCGGGGAAATCAGCCCCAGCATTTT
CDR3 protein: CATVRGRRGNQPQHF
V gene: TRBV7-8
J gene: TRBJ1-5
clone size: few
D gene: .

CDR3 DNA: TGTGCCAGCCGTACCTACTTGGTTGACAATCAGCCCCAGCATTTT
CDR3 protein: CASRTYLVDNQPQHF
V gene: TRBV28
J gene: TRBJ1-5
clone size: many
D gene: .

CDR3 DNA: TGTGCCAGCAGTTATGAGGGGGGAAGATACGAGCAGTACTTC
CDR3 protein: CASSYEGGRYEQYF
V gene: TRBV6-2/TRBV6-3
J gene: TRBJ2-7
clone size: .
D gene: .

CDR3 DNA: TGTGCCAGCAGACCCAGGGTCACCGGGGAGCTGTTTTTT
CDR3 protein: CASRPRVTGELFF
V gene: TRBV6-1
J gene: TRBJ2-2
clone size: many
D gene: .

CDR3 DNA: TGCGCCAGCCGGACATTCTCTGGGGCCAACGTCCTGACTTTC
CDR3 protein: CASRTFSGANVLTF
V gene: TRBV5-1
J gene: TRBJ2-6
clone size: .
D gene: .

CDR3 DNA: TGTGCCAGCAGCCAGGGACAGGGTCAGCCCCAGCATTTT
CDR3 protein: CASSQGQGQPQHF
V gene: TRBV6-1
J gene: TRBJ1-5
clone size: few
D gene: TRBD1

CDR3 DNA: TGTGCCAGCAGTGAAGCGTCAAGGGGGCGAAGCAATCAGCCCCAGCATTTT
CDR3 protein: CASSEASRGRSNQPQHF
V gene: TRBV2
J gene: TRBJ1-5
clone size: .
D gene: TRBD1

CDR3 DNA: TGTGCCAGCAGGGGACAGGGGGCCAACGAGCAGTACTTC
CDR3 protein: CASRGQGANEQYF
V gene: TRBV7-9
J gene: TRBJ2-7
clone size: few
D gene: TRBD1

CDR3 DNA: TGTGCCAGTATAGGGGGGCTATCGAGTCGGCAGCGGCTGTTTTTT
CDR3 protein: CASIGGLSSRQRLFF
V gene: TRBV19
J gene: TRBJ2-2
clone size: .
D gene: .

CDR3 DNA: TGTGCCAGTAGACCCGGGCTAGCGGACGGCTACGAGCAGTACTTC
CDR3 protein: CASRPGLADGYEQYF
V gene: TRBV19
J gene: TRBJ2-7
clone size: many
D gene: TRBD2

CDR3 DNA: TGTGCCAGCCTTGGACAGGGGGCGGCCGAAGCTTTCTTT
CDR3 protein: CASLGQGAAEAFF
V gene: TRBV28
J gene: TRBJ1-1
clone size: .
D gene: TRBD1

CDR3 DNA: TGTGCCAGCAGTTCCTCGACGGAGAGCTCCTATAATTCACCCCTCCACTTT
CDR3 protein: CASSSSTESSYNSPLHF
V gene: TRBV28
J gene: TRBJ1-6
clone size: many
D gene: .

CDR3 DNA: TGTGCCAGCAGCTCCGACGGGCTCTATAATTCACCCCTCCACTTT
CDR3 protein: CASSSDGLYNSPLHF
V gene: TRBV27
J gene: TRBJ1-6
clone size: many
D gene: .

CDR3 DNA: TGTGCCAGCAGCCGGACGTCTGATTCACCCCTCCACTTT
CDR3 protein: CASSRTSDSPLHF
V gene: TRBV7-2
J gene: TRBJ1-6
clone size: .
D gene: .

CDR3 DNA: TGTGCCAGCAGTTTAACAGGGATCTCCGATGAGCAGTTCTTC
CDR3 protein: CASSLTGISDEQFF
V gene: TRBV28
J gene: TRBJ2-1
clone size: .
D gene: .

CDR3 DNA: TGTGCCTCGGACAGCTCTGGAAACACCATATATTTT
CDR3 protein: CASDSSGNTIYF
V gene: TRBV19
J gene: TRBJ1-3
clone size: once
D gene: .

CDR3 DNA: TGTGCCAGTAGTATACAGGGGGCGAGGAGTCAGCCCCAGCATTTT
CDR3 protein: CASSIQGARSQPQHF
V gene: TRBV19
J gene: TRBJ1-5
clone size: .
D gene: TRBD1

CDR3 DNA: TGTGCCAGCAGCCTCGGGACGGATGAAAAACTGTTTTTT
CDR3 protein: CASSLGTDEKLFF
V gene: TRBV4-2
J gene: TRBJ1-4
clone size: few
D gene: .

CDR3 DNA: TGTGCCATCATACCATACGGGACATTCTCCTACGAGCAGTACTTC
CDR3 protein: CAIIPYGTFSYEQYF
V gene: TRBV10-3
J gene: TRBJ2-7
clone size: few
D gene: .

CDR3 DNA: TGTGCCAGCAGCTCAACCGGGACAACCTTGGGGGAGCAGTACTTC
CDR3 protein: CASSSTGTTLGEQYF
V gene: TRBV5-5
J gene: TRBJ2-7
clone size: many
D gene: .

CDR3 DNA: TGTGCCAGCTCACCCCGGACAGGAGACATTTCAACGTATGGCTACACCTTC
CDR3 protein: CASSPRTGDISTYGYTF
V gene: TRBV18
J gene: TRBJ1-2
clone size: .
D gene: TRBD1

CDR3 DNA: TGCGCCAGCAGCTTGGGACCAGGGATTACGTACGAGCAGTACTTC
CDR3 protein: CASSLGPGITYEQYF
V gene: TRBV5-1
J gene: TRBJ2-7
clone size: few
D gene: .

CDR3 DNA: TGTGCCAGCAGCTGGTCAATGAACACTGAAGCTTTCTTT
CDR3 protein: CASSWSMNTEAFF
V gene: TRBV7-2
J gene: TRBJ1-1
clone size: many
D gene: .

CDR3 DNA: TGCAGTGCTAGACAGGGTGGTCGGTCGGGGCAGCCCCAGCATTTT
CDR3 protein: CSARQGGRSGQPQHF
V gene: TRBV20-1
J gene: TRBJ1-5
clone size: few
D gene: .

CDR3 DNA: TGTGCCAGCAGGCCCTACAGGGACAATCAGCCCCAGCATTTT
CDR3 protein: CASRPYRDNQPQHF
V gene: TRBV28
J gene: TRBJ1-5
clone size: many
D gene: .

CDR3 DNA: TGTGCCAGCAGCGGGTGGTCGGGAGTCACTGAAGCTTTCTTT
CDR3 protein: CASSGWSGVTEAFF
V gene: TRBV6-1
J gene: TRBJ1-1
clone size: .
D gene: .

CDR3 DNA: TGTGCCAGCAGTGACAGGGCAGGCCAGCCCCAGCATTTT
CDR3 protein: CASSDRAGQPQHF
V gene: TRBV6-1
J gene: TRBJ1-5
clone size: .
D gene: .

CDR3 DNA: TGTGCCAGCGGAACCGGACTGCGGAATGAAAAACTGTTTTTT
CDR3 protein: CASGTGLRNEKLFF
V gene: TRBV28
J gene: TRBJ1-4
clone size: many
D gene: .

CDR3 DNA: TGTGCCAGCAGTTTCGAGGACAGGGTCGAAGAGACCCAGTACTTC
CDR3 protein: CASSFEDRVEETQYF
V gene: TRBV28
J gene: TRBJ2-5
clone size: many
D gene: TRBD1

CDR3 DNA: TGTGCCAGCAGCTTAGGGGCAGGGCGAAACATTCAGTACTTC
CDR3 protein: CASSLGAGRNIQYF
V gene: TRBV11-2
J gene: TRBJ2-4
clone size: many
D gene: .

CDR3 DNA: TGTGCCAGCAGCTTAGAAGTAGTCCGTCCCTCCTACGAGCAGTACTTC
CDR3 protein: CASSLEVVRPSYEQYF
V gene: TRBV7-2
J gene: TRBJ2-7
clone size: many
D gene: .

CDR3 DNA: TGTGCCAGCAGTTTAGACGGAGCTAGCAATCAGCCCCAGCATTTT
CDR3 protein: CASSLDGASNQPQHF
V gene: TRBV28
J gene: TRBJ1-5
clone size: many
D gene: .

CDR3 DNA: TGTGCCAGCACCCCTAGCGGGAGGGCAGATACGCAGTATTTT
CDR3 protein: CASTPSGRADTQYF
V gene: TRBV2
J gene: TRBJ2-3
clone size: .
D gene: TRBD2

CDR3 DNA: TGTGCCAGCAGCTTAAGTGAGGCAGGCCGTTCCTACGAGCAGTACTTC
CDR3 protein: CASSLSEAGRSYEQYF
V gene: TRBV13
J gene: TRBJ2-7
clone size: .
D gene: .

CDR3 DNA: TGTGCCAGCGCCACTCCGGGGGGCTACGAGCAGTACTTC
CDR3 protein: CASATPGGYEQYF
V gene: TRBV2
J gene: TRBJ2-7
clone size: many
D gene: TRBD2

CDR3 DNA: TGTGCCAGCAGTTTTTTAACGGATAATTCACCCCTCCACTTT
CDR3 protein: CASSFLTDNSPLHF
V gene: TRBV12-3/TRBV12-4
J gene: TRBJ1-6
clone size: many
D gene: .

CDR3 DNA: TGTGCCAGCACCGGGGCCTCAGACCAAGAGACCCAGTACTTC
CDR3 protein: CASTGASDQETQYF
V gene: TRBV12-3/TRBV12-4
J gene: TRBJ2-5
clone size: few
D gene: .

CDR3 DNA: TGTGCCAGCAGCTTAGAGGCTAGCGGGCCGACTAACACCGGGGAGCTGTTTTTT
CDR3 protein: CASSLEASGPTNTGELFF
V gene: TRBV7-6
J gene: TRBJ2-2
clone size: .
D gene: TRBD2

CDR3 DNA: TGTGCCAGCAGTTTACTGCCAATCTACGAGCAGTACTTC
CDR3 protein: CASSLLPIYEQYF
V gene: TRBV27
J gene: TRBJ2-7
clone size: few
D gene: .

CDR3 DNA: TGCAGTGCTCTCCCCGACAGGGGAAATAGGACACCCCTCCACTTT
CDR3 protein: CSALPDRGNRTPLHF
V gene: TRBV20-1
J gene: TRBJ1-6
clone size: .
D gene: TRBD1

CDR3 DNA: TGTGCCAGCAGTGAAGGGAGGACGGCGACCAATCAGCCCCAGCATTTT
CDR3 protein: CASSEGRTATNQPQHF
V gene: TRBV2
J gene: TRBJ1-5
clone size: .
D gene: .

CDR3 DNA: TGTGCCAGCAGCTCCGGGACAGCCTGGGAGACCCAGTACTTC
CDR3 protein: CASSSGTAWETQYF
V gene: TRBV5-8
J gene: TRBJ2-5
clone size: .
D gene: TRBD1

CDR3 DNA: TGTGCCAGCATCTCGGGGCAGGGGGTCGCAGGGGGCTTTGATGGCTACACCTTC
CDR3 protein: CASISGQGVAGGFDGYTF
V gene: TRBV6-1
J gene: TRBJ1-2
clone size: many
D gene: TRBD1

CDR3 DNA: TGTGCCAGCAGCCCGGACGGCAGGCAGCCCCGGCATTTT
CDR3 protein: CASSPDGRQPRHF
V gene: TRBV7-3
J gene: TRBJ1-5
clone size: .
D gene: .

CDR3 DNA: TGCGCCAGCAGCCCGAGTGTCCAGGGGCCCACTGAAGCTTTCTTT
CDR3 protein: CASSPSVQGPTEAFF
V gene: TRBV5-1
J gene: TRBJ1-1
clone size: many
D gene: .